A selection of T cell receptor beta chains follows, all from one sample in a study of blood T cell repertoires in COVID-19. Clones were read by immunoSEQ multiplex PCR, and TCRdb kept only the in-frame ones, dropping some. This table has around 60,000 clones, 70% to 80% appearing once. Sequencing was done on a sample of peripheral blood. The receptor set was obtained from a man older than 75 with active or convalescent COVID-19. Both conserved end residues are part of each CDR3. The D gene is left open where the match is weak. Size is stated for part of the rows, as once, few or many counts, or as a class when the clone is expanded.

clone_size j_call d_call v_call cdr3_nt cdr3_aa
NA TRBJ1-2 NA TRBV6-6 TGTGCCAGCAGTTACGGAGTTGCTGGCTATGGCTACACCTTC CASSYGVAGYGYTF
NA TRBJ2-7 TRBD1 TRBV5-1 TGCGCCAGCAGCTTGTCTGGGACAGGTCTCTACGAGCAGTACTTC CASSLSGTGLYEQYF
few TRBJ1-5 NA TRBV7-2 TGTGCCAGCAGCTTAGCACCTAACGGCAATCAGCCCCAGCATTTT CASSLAPNGNQPQHF
NA TRBJ2-2 TRBD2 TRBV27 TGTGCCAGCAAATGGCGGGAGAGGACCGGGGAGCTGTTTTTT CASKWRERTGELFF
NA TRBJ2-7 TRBD1 TRBV2 TGTGCCAGCAGAGTAGACAGGGACAGGGCCTACGAGCAGTACTTC CASRVDRDRAYEQYF
NA TRBJ1-1 NA TRBV5-1 TGCGCCAGCTATCAGGGGAACACTGAAGCTTTCTTT CASYQGNTEAFF
NA TRBJ2-7 NA TRBV10-3 TGTGCCATCAAGGCTTTATCCTCGGCGGGGGAGCAGTACTTC CAIKALSSAGEQYF
NA TRBJ1-1 TRBD1 TRBV18 TGTGCCAGCTCACCGCGGACAGGGGTCCACACTGAAGCTTTCTTT CASSPRTGVHTEAFF
NA TRBJ2-5 NA TRBV10-3 TGTGCCATAGGGGTCCAAGAGACCCAGTACTTC CAIGVQETQYF
NA TRBJ2-7 TRBD1 TRBV19 TGTGCCACCTCCGGGACAGGGGACTCCTACGAGCAGTACTTC CATSGTGDSYEQYF
NA TRBJ2-2 NA TRBV6-5 TGTGCCAGCAAAAGGGGTCCGGTCGCCGGGGAGCTGTTTTTT CASKRGPVAGELFF
NA TRBJ2-1 TRBD1 TRBV5-1 TGCGCCAGCAGCATGGACAGGGTGGGATTCTTC CASSMDRVGFF
NA TRBJ2-5 TRBD2 TRBV19 TGTGCCAGTAGTCCGGGACTAGCGGGGTCACAGGAGACCCAGTACTTC CASSPGLAGSQETQYF
NA TRBJ1-2 NA TRBV28 TGTGCCAGCAGTCATACCTACTGGAGCGGCTACACCTTC CASSHTYWSGYTF
NA TRBJ2-3 TRBD2 TRBV9 TGTGCCAGCAGCGTAGGCGGGGGGCGCACAGATACGCAGTATTTT CASSVGGGRTDTQYF
NA TRBJ2-7 NA TRBV6-5 TGTGCCAGCAGTTACTCGATAGGTGGGAGCGGCTACGAGCAGTACTTC CASSYSIGGSGYEQYF
NA TRBJ2-7 TRBD2 TRBV7-2 TGTGCCAGCAGAGACGGACTAGCGGGCCTGACCTACGAGCAGTACTTC CASRDGLAGLTYEQYF
NA TRBJ1-5 NA TRBV12-3/TRBV12-4 TGTGCCAGCAGTTTATTTGAGGGACAGCCCCAGCATTTT CASSLFEGQPQHF
once TRBJ2-3 TRBD2 TRBV5-1 TGCGCCAGCAGCGACTTGACTAGCGGCACAGATACGCAGTATTTT CASSDLTSGTDTQYF
once TRBJ2-6 NA TRBV5-6 TGTGCCAGCAGCATTCGGGAAGGGATATCTGGGGCCAACGTCCTGACTTTC CASSIREGISGANVLTF
NA TRBJ2-7 TRBD2 TRBV6-5 TGTGCCAGCAGTTACTCGGAACGGGAGGTCTACGAGCAGTACTTC CASSYSEREVYEQYF
NA TRBJ2-5 TRBD2 TRBV7-8 TGTGCCAGCAGCTTACGAGGTCGGGGAGGGCCACAAGAGACCCAGTACTTC CASSLRGRGGPQETQYF
NA TRBJ2-6 NA TRBV7-2 TGTGCCAGCAGCCTCCTAACCCTTTCCACTGGGGCCAACGTCCTGACTTTC CASSLLTLSTGANVLTF
NA TRBJ1-2 NA TRBV19 TGTGCCAGTAGTATGGGCGGGGGACGGATCACCTTC CASSMGGGRITF
NA TRBJ2-7 NA TRBV28 TGTGCCAGCCGGTCCTACGAGCAGTACTTC CASRSYEQYF
NA TRBJ2-5 TRBD1 TRBV6-5 TGTGCCAGCAGTTACTCGGGACAGACTATAGAGACCCAGTACTTC CASSYSGQTIETQYF
NA TRBJ2-5 NA TRBV7-6 TGTGCCAGCAGCTTAGGGATTATGGGGGCCCAAGAGACCCAGTACTTC CASSLGIMGAQETQYF
NA TRBJ1-5 NA TRBV6-5 TGTGCCACCCAGTACGTCCCCAATCAGCCCCAGCATTTT CATQYVPNQPQHF
NA TRBJ2-5 NA TRBV9 TGTGCCAGCAGCGTTGGTAGTCTTGAGACCCAGTACTTC CASSVGSLETQYF